This T cell receptor (beta chain) appears in the sequencing data of a study of T-cell reconstitution after alpha-beta-depleted transplantation in children (dated by TCRdb to the mid-2010s). About the full investigation: Using TCR repertoire profiling, the study followed T-cell immune reconstitution in a quantitative way in children after TCRalphabeta/CD19-depleted allogeneic hematopoietic cell transplantation.

What the research found in general, with its limitations: Over the following months the frequencies of hyperexpanded clones went down, and after one year T-cell counts and TCRbeta diversity were mostly credited to newly produced T cells. The apparently early alphabetaT-cell count recovery about two months after transplant was reportedly dependent on only several hundred rapidly expanded clones derived from non-depleted graft cells. In some patients, high TCRbeta diversity at day 60 was attributed to recipient T cells and intrathymic progenitors that had survived conditioning.

The CDR3 measures 18 amino acids from cysteine to phenylalanine. Just CDR3 DNA is preserved here, 54 bases in frame from base 1. After removal of 0 bases from V and 1 base from J, the junction retains 9 bases not matched to a gene. Per the germline V gene, MGHRA is the CDR1 and YSYEKL is the CDR2. In this sample, this clonotype turned up a few times. Its antigen is unknown. Per-base qualities were not stored, and no clone one base away is much larger. Taken with the paper, the label for treatment or condition translates to: allogeneic hematopoietic cell transplantation with graft depleted of TCRalphabeta T cells and CD19 B cells. The children who served as transplant recipients had been given grafts of TCRalphabeta/CD19-depleted allogeneic hematopoietic cells. Library prep was done by PCR. The instrument was an Illumina HiSeq 2500. Molecular barcoding was employed in the preparation of TCR libraries, with unique molecular identifiers being used to normalize TCRbeta repertoire quantification. The raw public reads went through TCRdb reprocessing: fastp at Q25, MiXCR clone calling, in-frame beta chains kept. Here each entry gathers all rows of one CDR3 protein and keeps the most common genes and DNA. The sample has 610,000 or so distinct CDR3 sequences on record, roughly 27% of them singletons. Less than 40% of the sample goes to the ten largest clones.

The V gene is TRBV4-1 and the J gene is TRBJ2-1; 7 bases in the junction line up with TRBD2. The receptor was derived from a boy under three years old with Wiskott-Aldrich syndrome, due to receive a stem cell transplant. This specimen consisted of PBMCs, obtained before TCRalphabeta/CD19-depleted stem cell transplant. CDR3 reads: CASSQDLIGRRSYNEQFF. The DNA sequence is TGCGCCAGCAGCCAAGATTTGATCGGGAGGAGGTCCTACAATGAGCAGTTCTTC.